This TCR beta chain was found in a study of cytomegalovirus exposure and HLA in healthy donors. Regarding the study as a whole: In an earlier analysis, productive rearrangement rates for most beta V segments clustered near 87% or 30%.

PCR was performed using 60 Vbeta and 13 Jbeta primers. TCRdb's table, derived via immunoSEQ multiplex PCR, lists solely in-frame clones and lacks some. The sample lists roughly 180,000 clones, under 90% occurring once. Among the donors, all were healthy bone marrow donors. To note about this clone: The antigen remains unidentified.

V shed 4 bases and J shed 0 bases, with 13 bases lying between them. Per the germline V gene, CDR1 is MNHEY and CDR2 is SVGAGI. The CDR3 spans 16 residues. The clonotype originates from a man younger than 40 in good health and CMV-seropositive. The chain combines TRBV6-5 with TRBJ1-3, with a tentative D call TRBD1 (5 bases). The source material was PBMCs. DNA of the CDR3: TGTGCCAGCAGTTCGGGGGAGTGGGGCTCTGGAAACACCATATATTTT. Its protein is CASSSGEWGSGNTIYF.